These 10 T cell receptor beta chains came from one sample sequenced in a study of T cell clonality in common variable immunodeficiency. Profiled with immunoSEQ multiplex PCR; TCRdb holds only in-frame clones, not every one. The data show approximately 37,000 clones, none appearing only once, with less than 4.5% held by the ten largest. The sample consisted of peripheral blood mononuclear cells. These receptor sequences come from a person aged 18 to 75 in good health.

This clone was counted many times. The sequenced fragment ends 3 residues before the CDR3 boundary, so the rest is inferred from the germline J gene. The chain employs TRBV30 and TRBJ2-6; no clear D gene. The CDR3 extends over 12 amino acids. Deletions cut 4 bases from V and 3 bases from J, with 4 bases between. In germline, CDR1 is GTSNPN, CDR2 SVGIG (reference sequence). The sequenced CDR3 bases are TGTGCCTGGAACAATGGGGCCAACGTC. Translation gives CAWNNGANV. The entire CDR3 protein is CAWNNGANVLTF.

The sample holds many counts of this clone. The read ends 3 residues early relative to the CDR3; the germline J gene fills the gap. The chain joins TRBV28 to TRBJ2-1; maybe TRBD1 (6 bases). CDR3 size: 15 residues. V was clipped by 3 bases and J by 2 bases, with 11 bases between them. Per the germline V gene, CDR1 is MDHEN and CDR2 is SYDVKM. This chain's CDR3 is CASSFRGQTYNEQFF. The covered CDR3 bases are TGTGCCAGCAGTTTTAGGGGACAAACCTACAATGAG.

A few counts support this clone. The read halts 3 residues ahead of the CDR3 end, with the missing end drawn from the germline J gene. The chain couples TRBV19 to TRBJ1-1, with D uncertain. The CDR3 covers 14 residues. Germline V gives CDR1 LNHDA, CDR2 SQIVND (reference sequence). The V and J ends lost 7 bases and 1 base respectively, with 13 bases between them. CDR3: CASIGTQENTEAFF. The part of the CDR3 DNA that was read is TGTGCCAGTATTGGCACACAAGAGAACACTGAA.

This clone was observed a few times. The read ends 3 residues shy of where the CDR3 ends; the end is completed using the germline J gene. The J gene is TRBJ1-5, the V gene TRBV19; D call uncertain. Germline V gene data show CDR1 as LNHDA and CDR2 as SQIVND (reference sequence). This CDR3 comprises 13 residues. Trimming took 5 bases from V and 5 from J, leaving 10 bases between them. The part of the CDR3 DNA that was read is TGTGCCAGTAGTCCCGTCGGGGATCAGCCC. Amino acid sequence: CASSPVGDQP. The whole CDR3 protein reads CASSPVGDQPQHF.

This clone was observed many times. The CDR3 goes on 3 residues after the read ends, and that part is filled in from the germline J gene. The chain is built from TRBV20-1 and TRBJ2-7, with D unresolved. Trimming took 1 base from V and 3 from J, leaving 4 bases between them. Germline V gives CDR1 DFQATT, CDR2 SNEGSKA (reference sequence). The CDR3 extends over 11 amino acids. The DNA read from the CDR3 is TGCAGTGCTAGAGTAAACTACGAG. Translation gives CSARVNYE. The entire CDR3 reads CSARVNYEQYF.

This clone was observed many times. Read sequence stops 3 residues before the CDR3 end, and the germline J gene provides the missing end. V is TRBV7-9 and J is TRBJ2-5; 8 bases align to TRBD2. The CDR3 has 15 amino acids. The V and J ends lost 1 base and 1 base, in that order; junction bases with no gene match: 2. Germline V gives CDR1 SEHNR, CDR2 FQNEAQ (reference sequence). Here the CDR3 reads CASSLGGGLQETQYF. Partial CDR3 DNA: TGTGCCAGCAGCTTAGGCGGGGGGCTCCAAGAGACC.

This clone came up many times. Sequencing ends 3 residues short of the CDR3 end; the germline J gene provides the rest. The V gene is TRBV20-1, the J gene TRBJ2-3; tentative D call: TRBD1 (5 bases). This CDR3 has 16 amino acids. The germline CDR1 and CDR2 sequences are DFQATT and SNEGSKA (reference sequence). The ends were cut back, 5 bases at V and 3 bases at J, with 21 bases in the middle. The part of the CDR3 DNA that was read is TGCAGTGCTCCCGTTTACTCAGGGTCTCGGACAGATACG. Encoded protein: CSAPVYSGSRTDT. The CDR3, in full, reads CSAPVYSGSRTDTQYF.

This clone was observed many times. The CDR3 end falls 3 residues outside the read, so it is completed with the germline J gene. The genes are TRBV20-1 and TRBJ2-5, with 15 positions matching TRBD2. The germline CDR1 and CDR2 sequences are DFQATT and SNEGSKA (reference sequence). V shed 1 base and J 0 bases; nucleotides not matched to a gene: 15. The CDR3 spans 21 residues. The chain's CDR3 is CSARAPSPGLAGGAYQETQYF. The sequenced part of the CDR3 DNA is TGCAGTGCTAGAGCCCCTTCTCCGGGACTAGCGGGGGGCGCGTACCAAGAGACC.

Many counts were recorded for this clone. The DNA ends 3 residues before the CDR3 does, and the rest of the CDR3 is filled in from the germline J gene. The chain is built from TRBV18 and TRBJ2-3; 7 bases match TRBD2. CDR3 size: 16 residues. Germline loops: CDR1 KGHSH, CDR2 LQKENI. The trim removed 0 bases at V and 5 bases at J, leaving 8 bases unmatched. The CDR3 here is CASSPPERGVEDTQYF. The sequenced part of the CDR3 DNA is TGTGCCAGCTCACCACCGGAGCGGGGTGTTGAAGATACG.

This clone came up many times. With the read ending 3 residues before the CDR3 end, the germline J gene is used to fill in that end. This chain links TRBV7-9 with TRBJ1-1; 8 nucleotides match TRBD1. Germline trimming cut 1 base from V and 3 bases from J; bases unmatched to any gene: 4. The germline gives CDR1 SEHNR, CDR2 FQNEAQ (reference sequence). This CDR3 contains 15 residues. The chain's CDR3 is CASSLGQGRYTEAFF. The part of the CDR3 DNA that was read is TGTGCCAGCAGCTTAGGACAGGGGAGGTACACTGAA.